The source of this T cell receptor beta chain is a study of Ad26.COV2.S vaccination and SARS-CoV-2 variants. Study-level background: Within the COV1001 Ad26.COV2.S trial arm, the donor was enrolled. Ad26.COV2.S given intramuscularly, once or twice 56 days apart.

Treatment: some 19 received Ad26.COV2.S at low or high dose, single or two shots; five or six received placebo; per-sample allocation not given. On day 63 after the first injection, vaccine and placebo recipients gave samples. Donation was by an adult aged 18-55 years who was in Boston. Vaccine was an Ad26 vector expressing Wuhan-strain SARS-CoV-2 spike. This CDR3 comprises 19 residues. The germline gives CDR1 MNHEY, CDR2 SMNVEV (reference sequence). V shed 3 bases, J shed 3 bases, and the junction held 18 bases outside the gene matches. Generated by immunoSEQ multiplex PCR, the TCRdb table keeps only in-frame clones and is missing some. The data contain 450,000 to 550,000 clones, 80% to 90% of them singletons.

The sequence derives from a person aged 18-65 years who received the Ad26.COV2.S COVID-19 vaccine or a placebo. The gene calls are TRBV27 and TRBJ1-1, with 8 positions matching TRBD1. Sequencing was performed on peripheral blood, taken in a trial of Ad26.COV2.S vaccine versus placebo. CDR3 protein: CASSLVGKGAGGVYTEAFF. The CDR3 region has the DNA TGTGCCAGCAGTTTGGTGGGGAAGGGGGCAGGGGGCGTGTACACTGAAGCTTTCTTT.